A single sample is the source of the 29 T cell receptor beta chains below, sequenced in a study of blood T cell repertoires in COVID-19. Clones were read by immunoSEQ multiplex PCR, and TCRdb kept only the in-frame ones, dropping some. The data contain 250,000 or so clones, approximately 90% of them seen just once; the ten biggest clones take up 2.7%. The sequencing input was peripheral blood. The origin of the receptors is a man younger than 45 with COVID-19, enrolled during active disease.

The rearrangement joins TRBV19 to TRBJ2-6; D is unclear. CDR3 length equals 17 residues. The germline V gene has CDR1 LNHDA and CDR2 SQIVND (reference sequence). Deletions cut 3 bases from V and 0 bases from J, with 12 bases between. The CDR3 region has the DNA TGTGCCAGTAGTATCTCCGAACTGAGCTCTGGGGCCAACGTCCTGACTTTC. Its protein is CASSISELSSGANVLTF.

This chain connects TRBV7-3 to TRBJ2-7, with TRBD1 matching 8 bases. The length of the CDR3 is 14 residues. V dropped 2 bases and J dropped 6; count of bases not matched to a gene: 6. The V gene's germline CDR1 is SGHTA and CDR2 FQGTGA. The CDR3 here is CASSLLGQGFEQYF. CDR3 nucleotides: TGTGCCAGCAGCTTATTAGGACAGGGATTCGAGCAGTACTTC.

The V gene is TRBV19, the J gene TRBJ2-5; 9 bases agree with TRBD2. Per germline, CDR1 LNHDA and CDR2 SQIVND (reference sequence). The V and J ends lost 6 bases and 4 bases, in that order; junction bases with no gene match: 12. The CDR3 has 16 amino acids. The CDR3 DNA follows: TGTGCCAGTAGCACCCGAACTAGCGGGTCGCCAGAGACCCAGTACTTC. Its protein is CASSTRTSGSPETQYF.

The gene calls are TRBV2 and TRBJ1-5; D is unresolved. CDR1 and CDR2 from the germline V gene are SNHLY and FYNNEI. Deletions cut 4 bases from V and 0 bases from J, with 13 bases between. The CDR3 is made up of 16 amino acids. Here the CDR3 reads CASSAGRTSSNQPQHF. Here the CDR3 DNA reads TGTGCCAGCAGTGCCGGCCGGACTAGTAGCAATCAGCCCCAGCATTTT.

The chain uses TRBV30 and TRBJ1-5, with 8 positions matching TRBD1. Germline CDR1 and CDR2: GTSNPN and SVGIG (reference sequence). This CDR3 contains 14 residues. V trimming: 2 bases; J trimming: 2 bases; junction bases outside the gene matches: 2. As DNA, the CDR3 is TGTGCCTGGAGTCCAGGGGGCGGCAATCAGCCCCAGCATTTT. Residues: CAWSPGGGNQPQHF.

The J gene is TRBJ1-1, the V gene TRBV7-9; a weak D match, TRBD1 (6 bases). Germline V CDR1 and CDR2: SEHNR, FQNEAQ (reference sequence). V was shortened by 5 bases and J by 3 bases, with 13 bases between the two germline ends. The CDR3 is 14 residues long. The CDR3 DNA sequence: TGTGCCAGCAGCCGACAGGCGTGGGACACTGAAGCTTTCTTT. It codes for CASSRQAWDTEAFF.

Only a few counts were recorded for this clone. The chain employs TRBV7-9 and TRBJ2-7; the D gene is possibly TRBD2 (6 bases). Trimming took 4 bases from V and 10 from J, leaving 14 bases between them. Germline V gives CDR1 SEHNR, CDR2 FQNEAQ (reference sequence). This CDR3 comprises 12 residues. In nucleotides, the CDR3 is TGTGCCAGCAGCTCCTCCCAGGGAGGACAGTACTTC. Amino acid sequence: CASSSSQGGQYF.

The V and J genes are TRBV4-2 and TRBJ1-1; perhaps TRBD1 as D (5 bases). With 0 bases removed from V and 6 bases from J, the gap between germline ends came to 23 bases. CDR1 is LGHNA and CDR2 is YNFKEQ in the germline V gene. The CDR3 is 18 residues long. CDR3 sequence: CASSQDLYPRVGSAEAFF. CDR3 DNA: TGTGCCAGCAGCCAAGACTTATACCCCAGGGTCGGATCGGCTGAAGCTTTCTTT.

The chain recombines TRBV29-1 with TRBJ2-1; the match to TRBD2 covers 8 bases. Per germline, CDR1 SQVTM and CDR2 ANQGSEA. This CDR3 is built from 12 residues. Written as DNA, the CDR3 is TGCGGTAGCGGGAAGCCCGGGAGTGAGCAGTTCTTC. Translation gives CGSGKPGSEQFF.

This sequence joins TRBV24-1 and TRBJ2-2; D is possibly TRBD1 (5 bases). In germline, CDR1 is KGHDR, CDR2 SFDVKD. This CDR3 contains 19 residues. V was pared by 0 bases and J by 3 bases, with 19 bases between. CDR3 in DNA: TGTGCCACCAGTGATTTGCATGCAGGTGACAGTGGATACACCGGGGAGCTGTTTTTT. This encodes CATSDLHAGDSGYTGELFF.

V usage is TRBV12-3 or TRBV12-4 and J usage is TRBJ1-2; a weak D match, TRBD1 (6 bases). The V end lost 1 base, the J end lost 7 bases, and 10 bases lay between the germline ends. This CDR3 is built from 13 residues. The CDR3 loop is CASSLVAGVGYTF. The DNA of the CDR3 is TGTGCCAGCAGTTTAGTGGCAGGGGTTGGCTACACCTTC.

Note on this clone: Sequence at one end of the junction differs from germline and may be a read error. CDR3 sequence (DNA): TGTGCCAGCAATGAACAGCGCTACGAGCAGTACTTC. Translation: CASNEQRYEQYF. V is TRBV2 and J is TRBJ2-7; D remains ambiguous. This CDR3 region has 12 residues. In germline, CDR1 is SNHLY, CDR2 FYNNEI.

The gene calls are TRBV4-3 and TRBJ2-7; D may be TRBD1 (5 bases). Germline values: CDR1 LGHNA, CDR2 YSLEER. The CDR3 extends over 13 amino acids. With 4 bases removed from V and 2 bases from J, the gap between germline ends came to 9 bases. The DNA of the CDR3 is TGCGCCAGCAGCCGCGACAGTCCCTACGAGCAGTACTTC. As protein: CASSRDSPYEQYF.

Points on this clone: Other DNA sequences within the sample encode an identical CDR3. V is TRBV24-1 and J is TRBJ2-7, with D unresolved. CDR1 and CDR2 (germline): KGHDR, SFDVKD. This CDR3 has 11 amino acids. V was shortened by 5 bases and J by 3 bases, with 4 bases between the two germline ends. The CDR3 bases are TGTGCCACCAGTGCGGGCTACGAGCAGTACTTC. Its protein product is CATSAGYEQYF.

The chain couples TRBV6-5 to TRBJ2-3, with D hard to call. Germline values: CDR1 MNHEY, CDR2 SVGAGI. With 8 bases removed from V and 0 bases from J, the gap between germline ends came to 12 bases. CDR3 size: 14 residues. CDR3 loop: CASAWPSSTDTQYF. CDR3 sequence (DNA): TGTGCCAGCGCCTGGCCTTCTAGCACAGATACGCAGTATTTT.

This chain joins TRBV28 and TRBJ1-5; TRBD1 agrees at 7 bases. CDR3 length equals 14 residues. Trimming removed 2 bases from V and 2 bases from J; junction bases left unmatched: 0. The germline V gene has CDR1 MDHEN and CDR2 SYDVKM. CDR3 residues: CASSLGTGNQPQHF. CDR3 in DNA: TGTGCCAGCAGTTTAGGGACAGGCAATCAGCCCCAGCATTTT. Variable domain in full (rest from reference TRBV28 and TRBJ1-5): DVKVTQSSRYLVKRTGEKVFLECVQDMDHENMFWYRQDPGLGLRLIYFSYDVKMKEKGDIPEGYSVSREKKERFSLILESASTNQTSMYLCASSLGTGNQPQHFGDGTRLSIL.

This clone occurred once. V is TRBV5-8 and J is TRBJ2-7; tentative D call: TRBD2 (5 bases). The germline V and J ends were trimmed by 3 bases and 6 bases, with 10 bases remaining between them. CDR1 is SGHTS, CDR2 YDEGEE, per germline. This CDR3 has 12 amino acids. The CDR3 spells CASSYGLSEQYF. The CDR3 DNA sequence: TGTGCCAGCAGCTACGGACTTTCCGAGCAGTACTTC.

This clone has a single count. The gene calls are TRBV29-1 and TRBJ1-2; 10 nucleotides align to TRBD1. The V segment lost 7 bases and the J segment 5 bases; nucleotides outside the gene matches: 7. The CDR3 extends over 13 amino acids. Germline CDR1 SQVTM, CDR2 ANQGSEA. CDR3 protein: CSGDRGGLYGYTF. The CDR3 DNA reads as TGCAGCGGGGACAGGGGCGGTTTGTATGGCTACACCTTC.

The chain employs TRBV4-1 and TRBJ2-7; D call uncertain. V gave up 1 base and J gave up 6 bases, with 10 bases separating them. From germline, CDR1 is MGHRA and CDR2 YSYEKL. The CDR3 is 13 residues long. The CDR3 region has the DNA TGCGCCAGCAGCCAAGCTGCCCCAGGCGAGCAGTACTTC. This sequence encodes CASSQAAPGEQYF.

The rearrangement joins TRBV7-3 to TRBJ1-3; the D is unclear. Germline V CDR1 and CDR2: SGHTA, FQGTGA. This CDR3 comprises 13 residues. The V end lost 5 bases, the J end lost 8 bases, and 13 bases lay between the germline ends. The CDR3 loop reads CASSPQGGDTIYF. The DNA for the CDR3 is TGTGCCAGCAGCCCCCAAGGCGGGGACACCATATATTTT.

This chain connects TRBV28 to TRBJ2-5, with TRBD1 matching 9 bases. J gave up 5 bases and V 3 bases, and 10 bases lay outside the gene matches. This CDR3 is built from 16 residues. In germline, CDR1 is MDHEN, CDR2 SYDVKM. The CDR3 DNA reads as TGTGCCAGCAGTTTTCAACAGGGGGCTTCTGGGGAGACCCAGTACTTC. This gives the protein CASSFQQGASGETQYF.

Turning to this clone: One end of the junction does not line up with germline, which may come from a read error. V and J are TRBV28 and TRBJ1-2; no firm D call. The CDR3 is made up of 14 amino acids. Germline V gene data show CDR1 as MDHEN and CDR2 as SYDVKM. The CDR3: CASSLINGGQSLAF. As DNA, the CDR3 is TGTGCCAGCAGTTTAATAAATGGAGGGCAGTCCCTTGCCTTC.

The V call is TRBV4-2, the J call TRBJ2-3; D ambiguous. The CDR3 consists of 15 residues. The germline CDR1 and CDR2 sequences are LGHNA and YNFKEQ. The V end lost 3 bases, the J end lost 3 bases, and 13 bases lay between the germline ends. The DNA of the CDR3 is TGTGCCAGCAGCCACGGCCGGCGGTTTACAGATACGCAGTATTTT. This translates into CASSHGRRFTDTQYF.

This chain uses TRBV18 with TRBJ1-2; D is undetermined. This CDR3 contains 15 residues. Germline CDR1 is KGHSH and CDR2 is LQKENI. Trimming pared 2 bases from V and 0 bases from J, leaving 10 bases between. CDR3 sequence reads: CASSPDLEANYGYTF. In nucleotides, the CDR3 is TGTGCCAGCTCACCAGATTTAGAGGCTAACTATGGCTACACCTTC.

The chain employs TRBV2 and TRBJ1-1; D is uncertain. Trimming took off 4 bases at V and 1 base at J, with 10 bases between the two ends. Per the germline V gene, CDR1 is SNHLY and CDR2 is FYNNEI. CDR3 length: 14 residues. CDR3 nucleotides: TGTGCCAGCAGTGTAACATCGCAGAACACTGAAGCTTTCTTT. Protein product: CASSVTSQNTEAFF.

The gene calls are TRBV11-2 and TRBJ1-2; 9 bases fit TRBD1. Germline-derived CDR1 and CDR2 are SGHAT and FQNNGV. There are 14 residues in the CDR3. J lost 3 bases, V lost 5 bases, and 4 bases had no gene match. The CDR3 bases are TGTGCCAGCAGCAAAACAGGGGGCGACTATGGCTACACCTTC. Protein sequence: CASSKTGGDYGYTF.

Written as DNA, the CDR3 is TGCGCCAGCTTAGGGACTTTGAACACCGGGGAGCTGTTTTTT. This encodes CASLGTLNTGELFF. This chain joins TRBV5-1 and TRBJ2-2, with D perhaps TRBD2 (6 bases). Looked up from germline, CDR1 is SGHRS and CDR2 is YFSETQ. The V and J ends lost 7 bases and 1 base respectively, with 11 bases between them. This CDR3 comprises 14 residues. The full variable domain, in which reference TRBV5-1 and TRBJ2-2 provide the parts outside the CDR3, is KAGVTQTPRYLIKTRGQQVTLSCSPISGHRSVSWYQQTPGQGLQFLFEYFSETQRNKGNFPGRFSGRQFSNSRSEMNVSTLELGDSALYLCASLGTLNTGELFFGEGSRLTVL.

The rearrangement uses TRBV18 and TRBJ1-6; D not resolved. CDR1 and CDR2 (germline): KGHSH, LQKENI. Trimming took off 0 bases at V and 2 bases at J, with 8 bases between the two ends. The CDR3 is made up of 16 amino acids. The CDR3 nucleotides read TGTGCCAGCTCACCACCTCAGCGCCCCTATAATTCACCCCTCCACTTT. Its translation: CASSPPQRPYNSPLHF.

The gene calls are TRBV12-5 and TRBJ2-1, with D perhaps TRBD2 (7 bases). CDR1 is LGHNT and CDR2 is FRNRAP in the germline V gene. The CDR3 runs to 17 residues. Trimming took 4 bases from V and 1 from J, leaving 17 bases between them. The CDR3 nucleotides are TGTGCTAGTGGTTCCCCGAGGGGGGGACCTTCCTACAATGAGCAGTTCTTC. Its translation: CASGSPRGGPSYNEQFF.